The next 4 T cell receptor beta chains were all read from a single sample in a study of T cells in women clearing cervical HPV infection. Data came from immunoSEQ multiplex PCR; TCRdb stores just in-frame clones and leaves some out. This table holds under 50,000 clones. Sequenced sample: blood buffy coat. Receptors originate from a woman between 18 and 70 years old with a cervical HPV16 infection that either progressed to CIN3+ or cleared (not recorded which).

Worth noting for this clone: The read terminates 3 residues before the CDR3 end, so the remaining end is supplied by the germline J gene. This chain connects TRBV10-3 to TRBJ1-6; TRBD1 matches at 9 bases. The CDR3 runs to 16 residues. Germline assignment: CDR1 ENHRY and CDR2 SYGVKD. The J segment lost 7 bases and the V segment lost 0 bases, leaving 4 bases of the junction unmatched. The sequenced part of the CDR3 DNA is TGTGCCATCAGTGAGTCCAGACAGGGGGAAAATTCACCC. Translating it yields CAISESRQGENSP. The CDR3 reads in full as CAISESRQGENSPLHF.

Worth noting for this clone: The read falls 3 residues short of the CDR3 end, and the missing part is taken from the germline J gene. The chain joins TRBV3-1 (or the pseudogene TRBV3-2) to TRBJ2-3; 10 positions agree with TRBD2. Germline CDR1 reads LGHDT; CDR2 reads YNNKEL (reference sequence). V gave up 4 bases and J gave up 1 base; unmatched junction bases: 2. The CDR3 covers 15 residues. CDR3: CASSLSGGRTDTQYF. The DNA read from the CDR3 is TGTGCCAGCAGCCTTAGCGGGGGGCGCACAGATACG.

The sequenced CDR3 bases are TGCGCCAGCAGCCAAGAGACGGGACACCTAAATGAAAAG. As protein: CASSQETGHLNEK. The whole CDR3 region reads CASSQETGHLNEKLFF. This chain links TRBV4-1 with TRBJ2-2; D is possibly TRBD1 (6 bases). The read terminates 3 residues ahead of where the CDR3 ends, so the germline J gene completes it. CDR1 is MGHRA, CDR2 YSYEKL, per germline. CDR3 length: 16 amino acids.

With regard to this clone: The read halts 3 residues ahead of the CDR3 end, with the missing end drawn from the germline J gene. The chain couples TRBV20-1 to TRBJ2-3, with D unclear. Germline V gene lookup returns CDR1 DFQATT and CDR2 SNEGSKA (reference sequence). This CDR3 comprises 14 residues. V shed 6 bases and J shed 6 bases, with 19 bases lying between them. CDR3 sequence: CSAAPSNSLDTQYF. CDR3 DNA (partial): TGCAGTGCAGCCCCCTCAAATTCCCTGGATACG.